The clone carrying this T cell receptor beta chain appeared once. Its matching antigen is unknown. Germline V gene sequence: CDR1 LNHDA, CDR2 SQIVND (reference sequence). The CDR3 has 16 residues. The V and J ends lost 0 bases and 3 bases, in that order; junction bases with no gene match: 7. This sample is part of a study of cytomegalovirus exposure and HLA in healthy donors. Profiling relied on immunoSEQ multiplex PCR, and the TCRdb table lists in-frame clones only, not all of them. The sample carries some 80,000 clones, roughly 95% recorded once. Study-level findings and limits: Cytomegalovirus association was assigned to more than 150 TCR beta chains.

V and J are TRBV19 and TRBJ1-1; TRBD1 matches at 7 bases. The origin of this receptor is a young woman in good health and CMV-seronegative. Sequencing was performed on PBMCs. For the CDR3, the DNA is TGTGCCAGTAGTATAGATCTTTGGACAGGCCACACTGAAGCTTTCTTT. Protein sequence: CASSIDLWTGHTEAFF.